The text below deals with one TCR beta chain. Its antigen specificity is not known. There are no base qualities to consult, and no much larger clone falls within one base. V was cut back by 3 bases and J by 3 bases, leaving a gap of 12 bases between them. The CDR3 goes from the cysteine to the phenylalanine over 13 residues. Solely the CDR3 DNA is kept, with 39 bases framed from the first base. The germline V gene encodes CDR1 DFQATT and CDR2 SNEGSKA (reference sequence). Sequencing used an Illumina HiSeq 2500. Quantitative 5'-RACE with molecular barcodes was the method used to prepare the TCR beta libraries. Per the original workflow: Disease-linked TCR variants were identified with a new computational method built on a probabilistic model of VDJ rearrangement. Using fastp trimming at Q25 and MiXCR clonotype assembly, TCRdb reanalyzed the public sequencing data and kept in-frame beta chains. Each CDR3 protein gets just one entry, which takes the most common genes and DNA from the rows behind it. The V and J calls come from TCRdb's annotation, not from the publication. The sample table shows over 600,000 distinct CDR3 sequences, and about 20% are seen once. Under 20% of the sample is taken by the ten largest.

This entry belongs to a study of CD8 T cells in ankylosing spondylitis (dated by TCRdb to 2016 to 2017). Study-wide context: The study set out to find disease-linked TCR variants by profiling T cell receptor beta repertoires in ankylosing spondylitis patients and healthy donors. The full study cohort comprised 25 or so ankylosing spondylitis patients and 110 or so healthy donors. Peripheral blood was sampled, and synovial fluid was additionally collected from ankylosing spondylitis patients.

Results and caveats for the whole study, not just this receptor: The disease-linked clones were reported as significantly enriched in matched synovial fluid samples from ankylosing spondylitis patients. Some TCR beta motif variants had previously been reported in synovial fluid and blood of reactive arthritis patients, which suggested common disease-initiation mechanisms. Blood from ankylosing spondylitis patients appeared to be characterized by a TCR beta motif composed of roughly 8 highly homologous amino acid variants. A CD8+ phenotype was shown by the disease-linked clones, which were found at relatively low frequencies in peripheral blood.

The TCR sequence derives from a male donor with ankylosing spondylitis. The sequenced material came from blood, either unsorted or a sorted T cell fraction (not recorded which). The receptor chain draws on TRBV20-1 and TRBJ2-7; the D gene identity is not certain. The sequenced DNA is TGCAGTGCTAGGCTGGCGGCGATCTACGAGCAGTACTTC. Its coded protein is CSARLAAIYEQYF.